This T cell receptor beta chain was documented in a study of cytomegalovirus exposure and HLA in healthy donors. Assay: immunoSEQ multiplex PCR; the TCRdb copy retains only in-frame clones and omits some. The top ten hold roughly 6.6% of the sample, which has roughly 180,000 clones, about 89% seen once. Donors were drawn from the approximately 120-subject validation cohort, separate from the approximately 640-subject first cohort. CDR1 and CDR2 from the germline V gene are LGHNA and YSLEER. CDR3 length: 17 amino acids. V was shortened by 0 bases and J by 3 bases, with 17 bases between the two germline ends.

The genes are TRBV4-3 and TRBJ1-2; a weak D match, TRBD1 (5 bases). The sample comprised PBMCs. The clonotype originates from a young man in good health and CMV-seropositive. The CDR3 sequence is CASSQDMTARLDYGYTF. In nucleotides, the CDR3 is TGCGCCAGCAGCCAAGATATGACAGCCAGATTGGACTATGGCTACACCTTC.